This TCR beta chain stems from a study of sequential checkpoint blockade in melanoma. Treatment indicated: randomized to nivolumab then ipilimumab (arm A) or the reverse (arm B). Some clones are missing from TCRdb's copy, which holds only in-frame ones; the method was immunoSEQ multiplex PCR. The top ten clones hold 12% of a sample with around 41,000 clones, roughly 85% of them seen once. The material sequenced was CD8+ T cells sorted from blood (inferred from file names), taken from a patient given nivolumab and ipilimumab in sequence. The sequence came from a human donor with melanoma.

The CDR3 DNA reads TGTGCCAGCAGCCCCATGGGGGGATCCCATGAGCAGTTCTTC. Its translation: CASSPMGGSHEQFF. The chain has TRBV7-3 and TRBJ2-1; perhaps TRBD2 as D (6 bases). The CDR3 consists of 14 residues. V gave up 5 bases and J gave up 8 bases, with 16 bases separating them. Germline lookup yields CDR1 SGHTA and CDR2 FQGTGA.